These 13 T cell receptor beta chains came from one sample sequenced in a study of cytomegalovirus exposure and HLA in healthy donors. This PCR relied on a set of 60 Vbeta primers and 13 Jbeta primers. Measured with immunoSEQ multiplex PCR; TCRdb has only the in-frame clones, and not every one. The data hold 140,000 to 150,000 clones, with around 80% observed a single time. The sequencing input was PBMCs. The receptors stem from a woman aged 40 to 55 in good health and CMV-seropositive.

This chain links TRBV7-9 with TRBJ2-1, with D possibly matching TRBD1 (5 bases). V shed 5 bases and J shed 4 bases, with 18 bases lying between them. The CDR3 covers 16 residues. Germline V lookup: CDR1 SEHNR, CDR2 FQNEAQ (reference sequence). The CDR3 is CASSPREPAVYNEQFF. In nucleotides, the CDR3 is TGTGCCAGCAGCCCCAGGGAACCGGCGGTTTACAATGAGCAGTTCTTC.

Turning to this clone: This specimen includes other DNA sequences encoding the same CDR3. This chain uses TRBV28 with TRBJ2-7, with D uncertain. With 3 bases removed from V and 0 bases from J, the gap between germline ends came to 3 bases. CDR3 length equals 12 residues. Germline-derived CDR1 and CDR2 are MDHEN and SYDVKM. The CDR3 reads CASSFYSYEQYF. CDR3 nucleotide sequence: TGTGCCAGCAGTTTTTACTCCTACGAGCAGTACTTC. The full variable domain, with the rest looked up from reference TRBV28 and TRBJ2-7, is DVKVTQSSRYLVKRTGEKVFLECVQDMDHENMFWYRQDPGLGLRLIYFSYDVKMKEKGDIPEGYSVSREKKERFSLILESASTNQTSMYLCASSFYSYEQYFGPGTRLTVT.

This sequence joins TRBV6-5 and TRBJ1-2; possibly TRBD1 for D (6 bases). Germline assignment: CDR1 MNHEY and CDR2 SVGAGI. This CDR3 spans 13 amino acids. V shed 8 bases and J shed 2 bases, with 12 bases lying between them. The CDR3 region has the DNA TGTGCCAGCTCAGGTGGACAGAACTATGGCTACACCTTC. Its translation is CASSGGQNYGYTF.

The V gene is TRBV4-3, the J gene TRBJ1-2; no definite D call. V shed 2 bases and J shed 0 bases, with 10 bases lying between them. This CDR3 has 15 amino acids. The germline CDR1 and CDR2 sequences are LGHNA and YSLEER. CDR3 sequence: CASSQRQVANYGYTF. DNA of the CDR3: TGCGCCAGCAGCCAACGTCAGGTGGCTAACTATGGCTACACCTTC.

The chain uses TRBV2 and TRBJ2-2, with D possibly TRBD1 on 5 matching bases. CDR1 and CDR2 from the germline V gene are SNHLY and FYNNEI. The CDR3 covers 14 residues. Trimming took off 6 bases at V and 2 bases at J, with 10 bases between the two ends. The CDR3 region has the DNA TGTGCCAGCAGCGCCGACAGTAACACCGGGGAGCTGTTTTTT. It translates to CASSADSNTGELFF.

A single count supports this clone. The chain employs TRBV18 and TRBJ2-7; maybe TRBD1 (7 bases). Germline CDR1 is KGHSH and CDR2 is LQKENI. Trimming removed 2 bases at V and 7 bases at J, with 12 bases between. This CDR3 has 13 amino acids. For the CDR3, the DNA is TGTGCCAGCTCACCAGGAGGGGGCTGGGAGCAGTACTTC. Its protein product is CASSPGGGWEQYF.

The chain recombines TRBV7-2 with TRBJ2-5; TRBD2 matches 7 bases. The V gene's germline CDR1 is SGHTA and CDR2 FQGNSA. The CDR3 length is 14 residues. V was clipped by 6 bases and J by 4 bases; unmatched bases: 8. This CDR3 reads CASRATGGGETQYF. The CDR3 DNA sequence: TGTGCCAGCAGGGCGACGGGCGGGGGAGAGACCCAGTACTTC. Combining the CDR3 with reference TRBV7-2 and TRBJ2-5 gives the whole variable domain GAGVSQSPSNKVTEKGKDVELRCDPISGHTALYWYRQSLGQGLEFLIYFQGNSAPDKSGLPSDRFSAERTGGSVSTLTIQRTQQEDSAVYLCASRATGGGETQYFGPGTRLLVL.

The V gene is TRBV4-2, the J gene TRBJ2-5, with D maybe TRBD2 (6 bases). The ends were cut back, 4 bases at V and 11 bases at J, with 14 bases in the middle. Germline assignment: CDR1 LGHNA and CDR2 YNFKEQ. The CDR3 is made up of 12 amino acids. This chain's CDR3 is CASSPPDREQYF. Written as DNA, the CDR3 is TGTGCCAGCAGCCCCCCTGATCGGGAGCAGTACTTC.

The CDR3: CAVGQVNTGELFF. In nucleotides, the CDR3 is TGTGCCGTAGGACAGGTTAACACCGGGGAGCTGTTTTTT. The J gene is TRBJ2-2, the V gene TRBV28, with 7 bases aligning to TRBD1. From germline, CDR1 is MDHEN and CDR2 SYDVKM. Trimming removed 11 bases from V and 2 bases from J; junction bases left unmatched: 5. The CDR3 spans 13 residues. Together with reference TRBV28 and TRBJ2-2, the CDR3 gives the full variable domain: DVKVTQSSRYLVKRTGEKVFLECVQDMDHENMFWYRQDPGLGLRLIYFSYDVKMKEKGDIPEGYSVSREKKERFSLILESASTNQTSMYLCAVGQVNTGELFFGEGSRLTVL.

The chain recombines TRBV28 with TRBJ2-2; possibly TRBD1 for D (6 bases). The CDR3 is made up of 15 amino acids. Trimming took 2 bases from V and 4 from J, leaving 11 bases between them. The V gene's germline CDR1 is MDHEN and CDR2 SYDVKM. The CDR3 DNA follows: TGTGCCAGCAGTTTAAGGGGGATCCGCACCGGGGAGCTGTTTTTT. Protein product: CASSLRGIRTGELFF.

The J gene is TRBJ2-1, the V gene TRBV4-3; 12 bases are a match to TRBD2. This CDR3 is built from 18 residues. The V gene's germline CDR1 is LGHNA and CDR2 YSLEER. The V segment lost 0 bases and the J segment 2 bases; nucleotides outside the gene matches: 5. The CDR3: CASSQDPASGGAYNEQFF. As DNA, the CDR3 is TGCGCCAGCAGCCAAGATCCGGCTAGCGGGGGGGCCTACAATGAGCAGTTCTTC.

The chain has TRBV19 and TRBJ2-2; TRBD2 aligns across 10 bases. CDR1 is LNHDA and CDR2 is SQIVND in the germline V gene (reference sequence). The CDR3 length is 13 residues. The V segment lost 9 bases and the J segment 4 bases; nucleotides outside the gene matches: 2. The CDR3 loop is CASGLAATGELFF. The CDR3 DNA sequence: TGTGCCAGCGGACTAGCGGCCACCGGGGAGCTGTTTTTT.

The rearrangement links TRBV4-2 to TRBJ2-5, with D possibly TRBD1 on 6 matching bases. Trimming shortened V by 1 base and J by 2 bases, and 8 bases separated the two germline ends. This CDR3 spans 14 amino acids. Germline lookup yields CDR1 LGHNA and CDR2 YNFKEQ. CDR3 DNA: TGTGCCAGCAGCCAAGTACAGGGACAAGAGACCCAGTACTTC. Translation: CASSQVQGQETQYF.